Listed below are T cell receptor beta chains from one sample, sequenced in a study of T cell repertoires in cytomegalovirus infection. TCRdb analysed the reads with MiXCR anew, one entry per CDR3 protein. The sample has hundreds of thousands of distinct CDR3 sequences, 24% seen once. The sample was CD8+ T cells from PBMCs. Receptor source: a human donor in good health (CMV status not recorded). Some clones in this sample may be carry-over from other donors' samples. The CDR3 runs from the conserved cysteine through the conserved F or W. The D gene is left open where the match is weak. Not all rows give a size; the values are once, few, many and, for expanded clones, a class.

clone_size j_call v_call d_call cdr3_aa cdr3_nt
- TRBJ2-1 TRBV11-1 TRBD2 CASSFSPSGANNEQFF TGTGCCAGCAGCTTTTCCCCTAGCGGGGCAAACAATGAGCAGTTCTTC
- TRBJ2-1 TRBV24-1 - CATSDFGDEQFF TGTGCCACCAGTGATTTTGGCGATGAGCAGTTCTTC
- TRBJ2-7 TRBV10-3 - CAISETEYEQYF TGTGCCATCAGTGAGACAGAATACGAGCAGTACTTC
- TRBJ2-7 TRBV4-1 - CASSQADLYEQYF TGCGCCAGCAGCCAGGCGGACCTATACGAGCAGTACTTC
- TRBJ1-2 TRBV20-1 TRBD1 CSATPRGANYGYTF TGCAGTGCTACCCCCAGGGGGGCCAACTATGGCTACACCTTC
- TRBJ1-3 TRBV2 - CASSDWGGISGNTIYF TGTGCCAGCAGTGATTGGGGAGGGATCTCTGGAAACACCATATATTTT
- TRBJ2-3 TRBV12-3/TRBV12-4 TRBD1 CASSPGGSRFTDTQYF TGTGCCAGCAGTCCAGGGGGTTCCCGGTTCACAGATACGCAGTATTTT
- TRBJ2-1 TRBV20-1 - CSAPDILRNEQFF TGCAGTGCTCCAGACATACTTCGGAATGAGCAGTTCTTC
many TRBJ2-7 TRBV7-2 - CASSFSGSYEQYF TGTGCCAGCAGCTTTAGCGGCTCCTACGAGCAGTACTTC
few TRBJ1-5 TRBV6-1 - CASSRDQPQHF TGTGCCAGCAGCCGAGATCAGCCCCAGCATTTT
- TRBJ2-2 TRBV5-5 - CASSSGKFDTGELFF TGTGCCAGCAGCTCAGGAAAGTTTGACACCGGGGAGCTGTTTTTT
- TRBJ2-1 TRBV29-1 TRBD2 CSVPGGGGGWFF TGCAGCGTCCCCGGGGGGGGAGGAGGTTGGTTCTTC
many TRBJ2-5 TRBV7-2 TRBD2 CASSLTPPLSGVGETQYF TGTGCCAGCAGCTTAACCCCTCCACTAAGCGGGGTAGGCGAGACCCAGTACTTC
few TRBJ2-5 TRBV10-3 - CAISGGTGPEGQETQYF TGTGCCATCAGTGGGGGCACAGGCCCCGAAGGGCAAGAGACCCAGTACTTC
few TRBJ1-2 TRBV2 - CASSEYDRTEGGYTF TGTGCCAGCAGTGAATATGACAGGACCGAAGGCGGCTACACCTTC
few TRBJ2-7 TRBV6-1 - CASSEVLEQYF TGTGCCAGCAGTGAGGTTCTCGAGCAGTACTTC
- TRBJ2-7 TRBV7-2 - CASSLSGVGYEQYF TGTGCCAGCAGCTTAAGTGGGGTTGGGTACGAGCAGTACTTC
few TRBJ1-1 TRBV6-6 - CASSYGPYTEAFF TGTGCCAGCAGTTACGGGCCCTACACTGAAGCTTTCTTT
- TRBJ1-4 TRBV19 - CASSLGIEGSLKLFF TGTGCCAGTAGCCTTGGAATAGAGGGCTCATTAAAACTGTTTTTT
many TRBJ1-1 TRBV7-9 - CASSLGSATEAFF TGTGCCAGCAGCTTGGGGTCTGCCACTGAAGCTTTCTTT
- TRBJ1-6 TRBV6-2/TRBV6-3 - CASRKMTVPSTDRNSPLHF TGTGCCAGCAGGAAAATGACAGTGCCTTCGACTGATAGGAATTCACCCCTCCACTTT
few TRBJ2-1 TRBV29-1 TRBD2 CSVEGTSGGGYNEQFF TGCAGCGTTGAAGGGACTAGCGGGGGGGGATACAATGAGCAGTTCTTC
many TRBJ1-2 TRBV7-8 - CASSLGGAQGANYGYTF TGTGCCAGCAGCTTAGGTGGGGCCCAGGGAGCTAACTATGGCTACACCTTC
- TRBJ1-1 TRBV7-9 - CASSSSREGAFF TGTGCCAGCAGCTCTAGCAGGGAAGGAGCTTTCTTT
- TRBJ1-2 TRBV6-5 - CASSFFGSSNYGYTF TGTGCCAGCAGTTTCTTTGGCAGTTCTAACTATGGCTACACCTTC
- TRBJ1-1 TRBV2 - CASSRTFF TGTGCCAGCAGTCGTACTTTCTTT
- TRBJ2-7 TRBV14 - CASSQVRNGEQYF TGTGCCAGCAGCCAAGTTAGAAACGGCGAGCAGTACTTC
- TRBJ2-1 TRBV4-3 - CASSRRLDSYNEQFF TGCGCCAGCAGCCGTAGACTTGACTCCTACAATGAGCAGTTCTTC
- TRBJ1-5 TRBV6-5 - CASSYSTVQPQHF TGTGCCAGCAGTTACTCGACGGTGCAGCCCCAGCATTTT
few TRBJ1-2 TRBV7-9 TRBD1 CASRPSGTVERGGYTF TGTGCCAGCAGGCCCTCCGGGACAGTCGAAAGAGGTGGCTACACCTTC
- TRBJ2-3 TRBV15 - CATSSGAGPDTQYF TGTGCCACCAGCTCCGGGGCAGGGCCAGATACGCAGTATTTT
- TRBJ1-5 TRBV27 - CASSLSYLEPQHF TGTGCCAGTAGCCTATCGTACTTAGAGCCCCAGCATTTT
- TRBJ2-3 TRBV10-3 - CAIRRQELDTQYF TGTGCCATCAGAAGACAGGAATTGGATACGCAGTATTTT
- TRBJ1-1 TRBV7-9 TRBD1 CASLGTVGGGTEAFF TGTGCCAGTCTCGGGACAGTAGGAGGGGGCACTGAAGCTTTCTTT
many TRBJ1-5 TRBV28 - CASSRRTNPRNQPQHF TGTGCCAGCAGTCGAAGGACTAATCCTCGGAATCAGCCCCAGCATTTT
many TRBJ2-1 TRBV7-8 TRBD1 CASSSPGQGLYNEQFF TGTGCCAGCAGTTCTCCGGGACAGGGCCTATACAATGAGCAGTTCTTC
- TRBJ1-5 TRBV5-5 - CASSLGEAATGQPQHF TGTGCCAGCAGCTTGGGAGAGGCGGCTACGGGTCAGCCCCAGCATTTT
few TRBJ2-3 TRBV24-1 TRBD2 CATSDRTSGGAAGDTQYF TGTGCCACCAGTGACCGGACTAGCGGGGGGGCCGCGGGAGATACGCAGTATTTT
many TRBJ2-1 TRBV7-3 - CASSRLGASSYNEQFF TGTGCCAGCAGCCGACTGGGGGCGAGCTCCTACAATGAGCAGTTCTTC
- TRBJ1-1 TRBV5-6 - CASNEGNTEAFF TGTGCCAGCAATGAAGGGAACACTGAAGCTTTCTTT
- TRBJ2-4 TRBV28 TRBD1 CASSPRTGWERTKNIQYF TGTGCCAGCAGTCCCCGGACAGGTTGGGAGAGAACCAAAAACATTCAGTACTTC
many TRBJ1-1 TRBV7-8 - CASSGTRIAEAFF TGTGCCAGCAGCGGAACACGAATCGCTGAAGCTTTCTTT
- TRBJ2-3 TRBV19 - CATSTRESGTDTQYF TGTGCCACCAGCACCAGGGAAAGCGGCACAGATACGCAGTATTTT
few TRBJ1-4 TRBV20-1 TRBD1 CSARDRQGAEKLFF TGCAGTGCTAGAGATCGGCAGGGGGCGGAAAAACTGTTTTTT
many TRBJ1-1 TRBV19 - CASRDARLNTEAFF TGTGCCAGTAGAGATGCGAGGCTGAACACTGAAGCTTTCTTT
few TRBJ2-5 TRBV5-5 TRBD2 CASSLALAGFQETQYF TGTGCCAGCAGCTTGGCACTAGCGGGTTTCCAAGAGACCCAGTACTTC
many TRBJ1-2 TRBV4-2 - CASSQDRESDYGYTF TGTGCCAGCAGCCAAGACCGGGAAAGTGATTATGGCTACACCTTC
many TRBJ2-7 TRBV7-9 TRBD1 CASSPGGTGAYEQYF TGTGCCAGCTCTCCCGGAGGGACAGGGGCCTACGAGCAGTACTTC
- TRBJ2-3 TRBV7-6 - CASSFEAGRGTDTQYF TGTGCCAGCAGCTTCGAGGCGGGACGAGGCACAGATACGCAGTATTTT
few TRBJ1-5 TRBV10-3 - CAISGEGNQPQHF TGTGCCATCAGTGGAGAGGGCAATCAGCCCCAGCATTTT
- TRBJ2-3 TRBV15 TRBD2 CATRWIAGRTDTQYF TGTGCCACCCGTTGGATAGCGGGTCGCACAGATACGCAGTATTTT
few TRBJ2-5 TRBV7-9 - CASRGLPEETQYF TGTGCCAGCAGAGGACTGCCCGAAGAGACCCAGTACTTC
- TRBJ2-1 TRBV19 - CASIDLGPLHGQFF TGTGCCAGTATAGATCTGGGGCCCTTACATGGGCAGTTCTTC